This TCR beta chain originates from a study of blood T cells in healthy people across ages. Together with a sample-barcoded 5' primer, a J-beta primer mix was included in a second PCR lasting about 7 to 11 cycles. TCRdb itself ran the 5' RACE reads through MiXCR, one entry per CDR3 protein. The sample includes hundreds of thousands of distinct CDR3 sequences, about 42% of them seen just once. Germline V CDR1 and CDR2: SNHLY, FYNNEI. Trimming removed 6 bases at V and 5 bases at J, with 17 bases between. The CDR3 runs 14 residues. What was sequenced was blood. The chain links TRBV2 to TRBJ2-7; possibly TRBD1 or TRBD2 for D (5 bases each). The TCR originated in a man in his 60s in good health. The CDR3 here is CASRPFQGVDEQYF. CDR3 sequence (DNA): TGTGCCAGCAGACCCTTCCAGGGAGTCGACGAGCAGTACTTC.